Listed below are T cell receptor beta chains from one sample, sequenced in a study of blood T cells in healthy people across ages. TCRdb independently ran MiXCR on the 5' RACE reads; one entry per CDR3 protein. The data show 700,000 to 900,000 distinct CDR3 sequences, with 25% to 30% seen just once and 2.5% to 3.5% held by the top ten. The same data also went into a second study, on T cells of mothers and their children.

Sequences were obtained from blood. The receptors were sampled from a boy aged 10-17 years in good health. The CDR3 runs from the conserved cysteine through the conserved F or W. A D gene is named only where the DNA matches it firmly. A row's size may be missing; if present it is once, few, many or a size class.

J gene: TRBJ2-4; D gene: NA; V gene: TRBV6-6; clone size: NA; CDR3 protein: CASSYSYEGGVRNIQYF; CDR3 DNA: TGTGCCAGCAGCTACTCGTACGAGGGGGGGGTGAGAAACATTCAGTACTTC
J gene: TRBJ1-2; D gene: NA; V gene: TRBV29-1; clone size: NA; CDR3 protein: CSVVSVSGYGYTF; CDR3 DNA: TGCAGCGTTGTTTCGGTTTCTGGATATGGCTACACCTTC
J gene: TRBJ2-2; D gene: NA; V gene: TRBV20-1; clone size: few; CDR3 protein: CSARGQGGDTGELFF; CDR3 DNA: TGCAGTGCTAGGGGGCAGGGAGGTGACACCGGGGAGCTGTTTTTT
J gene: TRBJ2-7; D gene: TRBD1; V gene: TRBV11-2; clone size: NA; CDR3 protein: CASSVTTGGMYEQYF; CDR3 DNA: TGTGCCAGCAGCGTCACGACAGGGGGCATGTACGAGCAGTACTTC
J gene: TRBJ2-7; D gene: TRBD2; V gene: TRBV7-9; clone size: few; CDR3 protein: CASSTSGGFSPYEQYF; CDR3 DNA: TGTGCCAGCAGCACTAGCGGGGGGTTTAGCCCCTACGAGCAGTACTTC
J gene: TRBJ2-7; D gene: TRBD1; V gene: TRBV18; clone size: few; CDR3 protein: CASSPVKGERRDRGFYEQYF; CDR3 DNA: TGTGCCAGCTCACCGGTGAAGGGTGAGCGCCGGGACAGGGGGTTCTACGAGCAGTACTTC
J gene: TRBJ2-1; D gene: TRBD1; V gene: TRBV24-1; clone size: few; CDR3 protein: CATSDPRTGNNEQFF; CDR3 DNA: TGTGCCACCAGTGATCCGAGGACAGGGAACAATGAGCAGTTCTTC
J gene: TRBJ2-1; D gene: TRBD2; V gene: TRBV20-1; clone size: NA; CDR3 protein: CSAISGGGTYNEQFF; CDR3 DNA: TGCAGTGCTATTAGCGGGGGGGGGACCTACAATGAGCAGTTCTTC
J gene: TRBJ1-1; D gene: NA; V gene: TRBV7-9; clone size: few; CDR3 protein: CASSLAELNTEAFF; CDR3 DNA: TGTGCCAGCAGCTTAGCCGAGCTGAACACTGAAGCTTTCTTT
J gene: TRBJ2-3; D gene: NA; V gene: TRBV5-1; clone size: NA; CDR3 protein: CASRQTGRSTDTQYF; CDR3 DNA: TGCGCCAGCAGACAGACAGGGAGGTCCACAGATACGCAGTATTTT
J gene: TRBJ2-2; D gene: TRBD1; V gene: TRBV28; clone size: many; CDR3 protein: CASSFVGTATTGELFF; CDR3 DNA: TGTGCCAGCAGTTTTGTCGGGACAGCTACCACCGGGGAGCTGTTTTTT
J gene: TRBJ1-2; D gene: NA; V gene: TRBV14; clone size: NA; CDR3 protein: CASSQATARSLYGYTF; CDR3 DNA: TGTGCCAGCAGCCAAGCGACAGCTCGATCTCTCTATGGCTACACCTTC
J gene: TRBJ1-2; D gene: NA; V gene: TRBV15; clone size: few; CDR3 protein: CATSRESSGEGYTF; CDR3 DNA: TGTGCCACCAGCAGAGAATCTAGTGGGGAAGGCTACACCTTC
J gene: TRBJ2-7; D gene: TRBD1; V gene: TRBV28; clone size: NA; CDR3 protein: CASSGGQGAHEQYF; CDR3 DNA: TGTGCCAGCAGTGGGGGGCAGGGGGCCCACGAGCAGTACTTC
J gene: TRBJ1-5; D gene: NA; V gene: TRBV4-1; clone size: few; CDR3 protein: CASSQERPILGGISNQPQHF; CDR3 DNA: TGCGCCAGCAGTCAAGAAAGGCCCATCCTGGGAGGGATTAGCAATCAGCCCCAGCATTTT
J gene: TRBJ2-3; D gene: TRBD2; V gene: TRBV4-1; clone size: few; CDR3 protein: CASSQGLSGGDADTQYF; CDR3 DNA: TGCGCCAGCAGCCAAGGCCTTAGCGGGGGGGACGCAGATACGCAGTATTTT
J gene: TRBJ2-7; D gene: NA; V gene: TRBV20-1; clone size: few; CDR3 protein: CSARGQKPYEQYF; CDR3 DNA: TGCAGTGCTAGAGGCCAGAAGCCCTACGAGCAGTACTTC
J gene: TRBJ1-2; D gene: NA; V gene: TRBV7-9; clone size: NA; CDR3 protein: CASSLSEVYGYTF; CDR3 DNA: TGTGCCAGCAGCTTGTCCGAAGTCTATGGCTACACCTTC
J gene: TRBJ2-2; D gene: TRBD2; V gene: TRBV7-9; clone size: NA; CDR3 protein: CASSSPTRGGYRTGELFF; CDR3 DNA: TGTGCCAGCAGCTCACCAACTCGCGGGGGGTATCGGACCGGGGAGCTGTTTTTT
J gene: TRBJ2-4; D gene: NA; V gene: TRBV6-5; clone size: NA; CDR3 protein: CASSRTERNIQYF; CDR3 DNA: TGTGCCAGCAGTCGGACAGAGAGAAACATTCAGTACTTC
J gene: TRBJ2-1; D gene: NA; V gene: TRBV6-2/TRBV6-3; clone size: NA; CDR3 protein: CQIRGNNEQFF; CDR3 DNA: TGTCAAATACGAGGGAACAATGAGCAGTTCTTC
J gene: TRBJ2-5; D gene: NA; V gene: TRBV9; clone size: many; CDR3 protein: CASSVDPRGQETQYF; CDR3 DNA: TGTGCCAGCAGCGTTGACCCCAGGGGACAAGAGACCCAGTACTTC
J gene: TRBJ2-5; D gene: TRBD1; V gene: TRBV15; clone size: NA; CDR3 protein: CATSRDFTGGQETQYF; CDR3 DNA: TGTGCCACCAGCAGAGATTTTACAGGGGGGCAAGAGACCCAGTACTTC
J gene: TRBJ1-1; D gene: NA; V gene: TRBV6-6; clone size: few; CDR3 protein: CASFTAMNTEAFF; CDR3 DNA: TGTGCCAGCTTCACGGCTATGAACACTGAAGCTTTCTTT
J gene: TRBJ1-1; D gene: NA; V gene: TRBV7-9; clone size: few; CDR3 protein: CASSRVGGRHEAFF; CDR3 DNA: TGTGCCAGCAGCCGCGTAGGCGGGAGACATGAAGCTTTCTTT
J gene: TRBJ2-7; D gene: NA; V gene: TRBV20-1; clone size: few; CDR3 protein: CSATGGNPYEQYF; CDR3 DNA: TGCAGTGCTACTGGTGGGAACCCCTACGAGCAGTACTTC
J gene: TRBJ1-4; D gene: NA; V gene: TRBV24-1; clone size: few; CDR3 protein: CATSDRGRTTNEKLFF; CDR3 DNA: TGTGCCACCAGTGATCGCGGACGGACAACTAATGAAAAACTGTTTTTT
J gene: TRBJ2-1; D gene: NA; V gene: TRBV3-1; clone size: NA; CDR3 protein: CASSRGRGEQFF; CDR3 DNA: TGTGCCAGCAGCCGCGGGCGCGGGGAGCAGTTCTTC